The 14 T cell receptor beta chains below were found in one sample sequenced in a study of neurological immune-mediated disorders (dated by TCRdb to the late 2010s). The library came from 5' RACE. Sequenced using an Illumina HiSeq 2500. TCRdb applied fastp at Q25 and MiXCR to the public reads, then kept only in-frame beta chains. Rows merge per CDR3 protein into single entries with the most common DNA and genes. The sample contains about 54,000 distinct CDR3 sequences, around 3.8% of them found a single time. About 2% of the sample is in the top ten clones. The sequenced sample consisted of CD4+ T cells from blood. Receptor source: a woman aged 40 to 49 with multiple sclerosis.

This clonotype showed up many times. The chain is built from TRBV20-1 and TRBJ1-2; the match to TRBD1 covers 9 bases. The V gene end was trimmed by 2 bases and the J gene end by 7 bases; junction bases not matched to a gene: 5. This CDR3 contains 13 residues. Germline V gene lookup returns CDR1 DFQATT and CDR2 SNEGSKA (reference sequence). The CDR3 region has the DNA TGCAGTGCTAGAAGGACAGGGGTTCGTGGCTACACCTTC. Amino acid sequence: CSARRTGVRGYTF.

The table lists this clonotype with many counts. V is TRBV12-3 or TRBV12-4 and J is TRBJ2-7; the D is unclear. Trimming shortened V by 10 bases and J by 0 bases, and 13 bases separated the two germline ends. The length of the CDR3 is 13 residues. In nucleotides, the CDR3 is TGTGCCATCTCTACCGACCGCTCCTACGAGCAGTACTTC. Translated, it gives CAISTDRSYEQYF.

In its sample, this clonotype was seen many times. The V gene is TRBV15, the J gene TRBJ2-1; the D gene is possibly TRBD1 (6 bases). V was shortened by 0 bases and J by 7 bases, with 13 bases between the two germline ends. Germline V CDR1 and CDR2: LNHNV, YYDKDF (reference sequence). The CDR3 has 15 residues. The CDR3, as DNA: TGTGCCACCAGCAGAGAGCAGGGGTCGGGGAATGAGCAGTTCTTC. It yields the protein CATSREQGSGNEQFF.

The CDR3 protein is CASSLGFRSSGANVLTF. Written as DNA, the CDR3 is TGTGCCAGCTCGTTAGGGTTCCGAAGCTCTGGGGCCAACGTCCTGACTTTC. This chain uses TRBV19 with TRBJ2-6; no clear D. Trimming shortened V by 9 bases and J by 0 bases, and 18 bases separated the two germline ends. The CDR3 spans 17 residues. Per germline, CDR1 LNHDA and CDR2 SQIVND (reference sequence).

This clonotype has ten or more counts. This chain joins TRBV7-2 and TRBJ1-5; 8 bases match TRBD1. From germline, CDR1 is SGHTA and CDR2 FQGNSA. This CDR3 is 14 amino acids long. The junction had 4 bases not matched to a gene; V was cut back by 6 bases and J by 3 bases. The CDR3 sequence is CASSSGQVNQPQHF. CDR3 sequence (DNA): TGTGCCAGCAGTTCGGGACAGGTCAATCAGCCCCAGCATTTT.

This clonotype showed up many times. The genes are TRBV20-1 and TRBJ2-7; perhaps TRBD2 as D (5 bases). Germline CDR1 reads DFQATT; CDR2 reads SNEGSKA (reference sequence). Trimming shortened V by 1 base and J by 9 bases, and 10 bases separated the two germline ends. This CDR3 is 11 amino acids long. Here the CDR3 reads CSARVEEWQYF. The CDR3 DNA follows: TGCAGTGCTAGAGTGGAGGAGTGGCAGTACTTC.

This clonotype was counted many times. The V call is TRBV20-1, the J call TRBJ2-3, with 8 bases aligning to TRBD2. J lost 6 bases, V lost 5 bases, and 7 bases had no gene match. The CDR3 is 13 residues long. Germline-derived CDR1 and CDR2 are DFQATT and SNEGSKA (reference sequence). The CDR3 sequence is CSAAGGAKDTQYF. The CDR3 nucleotides read TGCAGTGCTGCCGGGGGGGCAAAGGATACGCAGTATTTT.

This clonotype was picked up many times. The rearrangement joins TRBV4-1 to TRBJ1-2; 7 positions agree with TRBD1. Trimming removed 4 bases from V and 8 bases from J; junction bases left unmatched: 16. This CDR3 comprises 16 residues. Germline CDR1 MGHRA, CDR2 YSYEKL. CDR3 sequence (DNA): TGCGCCAGCAGCCCCTACCCCGACAGGGCGGCGGACGGCTACACCTTC. Its protein is CASSPYPDRAADGYTF.

This clonotype was detected many times. The chain uses TRBV15 and TRBJ2-5; 7 bases are shared with TRBD1. The germline gives CDR1 LNHNV, CDR2 YYDKDF (reference sequence). This CDR3 spans 14 amino acids. The trim removed 5 bases at V and 1 base at J, leaving 4 bases unmatched. The CDR3 coding sequence is TGTGCCACCAGCTCGGACAGGCTCCAAGAGACCCAGTACTTC. Protein product: CATSSDRLQETQYF.

Many counts were recorded for this clonotype. The chain is built from TRBV12-3 or TRBV12-4 and TRBJ2-6; 9 bases are a match to TRBD2. The CDR3 loop spans 19 amino acids. After removal of 10 bases from V and 1 base from J, the junction contained 17 bases not matched to a gene. CDR3 amino acids: CATTHSRASGVSGANVLTF. As DNA, the CDR3 is TGTGCCACTACTCATTCAAGGGCTAGCGGGGTATCTGGGGCCAACGTCCTGACTTTC.

Many counts were recorded for this clonotype. The chain couples TRBV5-1 to TRBJ1-2; D ambiguous. V lost 1 base and J 0 bases, leaving 13 bases between the germline ends. The CDR3 is made up of 16 amino acids. Looked up from germline, CDR1 is SGHRS and CDR2 is YFSETQ. The CDR3 loop reads CASSLLSQEANYGYTF. For the CDR3, the DNA is TGCGCCAGCAGCTTGCTTAGTCAGGAGGCTAACTATGGCTACACCTTC.

This clonotype showed up many times. The chain employs TRBV5-1 and TRBJ2-1; TRBD1 might be the D (6 bases). The CDR3 loop spans 15 amino acids. Germline V lookup: CDR1 SGHRS, CDR2 YFSETQ. V was clipped by 2 bases and J by 0 bases, with 9 bases between them. CDR3 nucleotide sequence: TGCGCCAGCAGCTTTCGACAGGTCTCCTACAATGAGCAGTTCTTC. Protein: CASSFRQVSYNEQFF.

The sample holds many counts of this clonotype. The rearrangement uses TRBV7-8 and TRBJ2-3; possibly TRBD2 for D (6 bases). Germline V gene data show CDR1 as SGHVS and CDR2 as FQNEAQ. Trimming pared 7 bases from V and 1 base from J, leaving 12 bases between. The CDR3 loop spans 14 amino acids. CDR3: CASKIASGTDTQYF. In DNA, the CDR3 is TGTGCCAGCAAAATTGCTAGCGGCACAGATACGCAGTATTTT.

This clonotype was observed at least ten times. The CDR3 nucleotides are TGTGCCAGCACCACTCGGACAGTTCTTCATACTGAAGCTTTCTTT. Protein product: CASTTRTVLHTEAFF. This rearrangement joins TRBV11-2 to TRBJ1-1; weak D call: TRBD1 (6 bases). CDR1 SGHAT and CDR2 FQNNGV come from the germline V gene. This CDR3 comprises 15 residues. V was clipped by 7 bases and J by 5 bases, with 20 bases between them.